The present entry profiles one T cell receptor beta chain with its context. Its target antigen remains unknown. No much larger clonotype is one base removed from it; base qualities were not supplied. Library preparation was by the immunoSEQ multiplex PCR assay. Rearranged TCR beta chain sequences were amplified with the hsTCRB Kit following the manufacturer's protocol. TCRB libraries were sequenced on an Illumina MiSeq. As for the original processing: The proprietary platform of the kit vendor was used for demultiplexing, trimming and gene mapping. TCRdb took this table from immuneACCESS and kept in-frame rearrangements with V and J called. Such tables lack part of the clones; where checked against another copy, unresolved V genes explain under half of the gap, and the rest is unexplained. V, J and clone size are taken as reported in that table, and D and trimming were inferred from the DNA itself. This sample comprises about 35,000 clones, 60% to 85% of them detected only once. Approximately 9% of the sample is taken by the ten largest.

Sample time point, as interpreted from the label and publication: baseline, week 1 (first vaccination visit). The intended sense of this specimen's treatment or condition label: pre-vaccination baseline after standard-of-care therapy. All donors had newly diagnosed IDH1-mutant astrocytomas of WHO grade 3 or 4 that showed loss of nuclear ATRX. The samples were drawn from NOA16, a multicentre, single-arm, open-label phase I trial in Germany that tested a mutant IDH1 peptide vaccine in humans for the first time. Visit V03 blood draws served as the baseline sample for immunogenicity testing. Genomic DNA for TCRB sequencing was extracted from EDTA blood using the DNeasy Blood and Tissue Kit. The data originate from a study of a mutant IDH1 vaccine in newly diagnosed glioma (dated by TCRdb to the early 2020s). Study-level background: Of the approximately 30 treated patients, 62.5% were male and about 40% were female, and a mean age of around 40 years was recorded. Prior to enrollment, patients had been given standard therapy consisting of radiotherapy alone, temozolomide alone, or radiochemotherapy with temozolomide, with the combination given to most patients. Peripheral blood was drawn at six visits: V03 (baseline), V05, V07, V10, V12 and V13. Longitudinal TCRB deep sequencing was performed for some 25 treated patients wherever samples were available for exploratory analyses. General study outcomes and caveats: Across multiple MHC alleles, vaccine-induced immune responses were seen in nearly 95% of patients. Pseudoprogression appeared unrelated to alterations in the top peripheral T cell clonotypes detected by TCRB sequencing. According to the authors, sample limitations meant that analyses of patient blood samples could not be reproduced. PBMC samples for TCRB deep sequencing were selected based on availability.

The CDR1 and CDR2 encoded by the germline V gene are SNHLY and FYNNEI. Counted from cysteine to phenylalanine, this CDR3 has 13 amino acids. Just CDR3 DNA is preserved here, 39 bases in frame from base 1. At the junction V is shortened by 6 bases and J by 2 bases, with 7 bases in between. Recombination linked TRBV2 to TRBJ2-2; there is no confident call for the D gene. The sequence came from a man aged 50 to 59 with glioma. Some clones in this sample may be carry-over from other donors' samples. The sample here was peripheral blood mononuclear cells (PBMCs), taken from a glioma patient treated with radiotherapy, temozolomide or both. CDR3 protein: CASRSENTGELFF. The nucleotide sequence is given as TGTGCCAGCAGGTCAGAAAACACCGGGGAGCTGTTTTTT. The full variable domain, with segments outside the CDR3 supplied by the reference TRBV2 and TRBJ2-2 proteins, appears as EPEVTQTPSHQVTQMGQEVILRCVPISNHLYFYWYRQILGQKVEFLVSFYNNEISEKSEIFDDQFSVERPDGSNFTLKIRSTKLEDSAMYFCASRSENTGELFFGEGSRLTVL.